These 26 T cell receptor beta chains were all obtained from the same sample, sequenced in a study of PD-L1 blockade in urothelial cancer. Some clones are missing from TCRdb's copy, which holds only in-frame ones; the method was immunoSEQ multiplex PCR. The sample holds around 110,000 clones; around 90% are singletons and the top ten take less than 5%. Specified time point: peripheral blood 6 weeks after treatment start. The sequences come from PBMCs, collected around atezolizumab (anti-PD-L1) treatment. The origin of the receptors is a man aged 60 to 69 with urothelial cancer.

The gene calls are TRBV19 and TRBJ2-1, with 8 bases aligning to TRBD2. Germline CDR1 reads LNHDA; CDR2 reads SQIVND (reference sequence). This CDR3 is built from 16 residues. With 5 bases clipped from V and 0 bases from J, the junction kept 6 bases outside the gene matches. The CDR3 here is CASSFMSGSSYNEQFF. CDR3 DNA sequence: TGTGCCAGTAGTTTTATGAGCGGGAGCTCCTACAATGAGCAGTTCTTC.

This rearrangement joins TRBV2 to TRBJ1-2, with a possible D match to TRBD1 (5 bases). This CDR3 has 14 amino acids. CDR1 and CDR2 from the germline V gene are SNHLY and FYNNEI. The V end lost 4 bases, the J end lost 8 bases, and 17 bases lay between the germline ends. CDR3 amino acids: CASSVREGTEGYTF. The CDR3 bases are TGTGCCAGCAGTGTGAGGGAAGGGACTGAAGGCTACACCTTC.

The chain recombines TRBV28 with TRBJ2-1, with D possibly matching TRBD2 (6 bases). Trimming shortened V by 8 bases and J by 4 bases, and 18 bases separated the two germline ends. The CDR3 runs 15 residues. The V gene's germline CDR1 is MDHEN and CDR2 SYDVKM. CDR3 nucleotide sequence: TGTGCCAGCTCTACCCCTAGCGTGCGGTACAATGAGCAGTTCTTC. Protein product: CASSTPSVRYNEQFF.

This chain connects TRBV5-4 to TRBJ2-5; 11 bases are a match to TRBD2. The CDR3 runs to 18 residues. V gave up 3 bases and J gave up 1 base; unmatched junction bases: 11. Germline V gene sequence: CDR1 SGHNT, CDR2 YYREEE (reference sequence). The CDR3 region is CASSYGVAGGLIQETQYF. The CDR3 DNA reads as TGTGCCAGCAGCTACGGGGTAGCGGGGGGGCTCATCCAAGAGACCCAGTACTTC.

V and J are TRBV6-1 and TRBJ1-4, with 8 bases that match TRBD1. Losses at the gene ends were 3 bases for V and 8 bases for J; bases not matched to a gene: 5. This CDR3 comprises 14 residues. CDR1 is MNHNS and CDR2 is SASEGT in the germline V gene. This CDR3 reads CASSDTGGYEKLFF. In nucleotides, the CDR3 is TGTGCCAGCAGTGATACAGGGGGATACGAAAAACTGTTTTTT.

As regards this clone: One end of the junction does not line up with germline, which may come from a read error. V and J are TRBV28 and TRBJ2-1; the match to TRBD2 covers 8 bases. The CDR3 spans 13 residues. Germline V gives CDR1 MDHEN, CDR2 SYDVKM. CDR3 coding DNA: TGTGCCAGCAGCTTATCCGGGACTAGGAGGTGGTTCTTC. Its translation is CASSLSGTRRWFF.

This rearrangement joins TRBV27 to TRBJ2-7; TRBD1 is a possible D gene (5 bases). The CDR3 is made up of 15 amino acids. V lost 6 bases, J lost 2 bases, and 17 bases lay in between. Germline V gene lookup returns CDR1 MNHEY and CDR2 SMNVEV (reference sequence). The CDR3 DNA reads TGTGCCAGCAGCCTCCTTGGGGCGATCCCCTACGAGCAGTACTTC. Amino acids: CASSLLGAIPYEQYF.

This clone was recorded only once. V is TRBV21-1 and J is TRBJ2-1; TRBD2 was called by the table and not checked on the DNA. TRBV21-1 is listed as a pseudogene. This CDR3 has 15 residues. CDR3 in amino acids: CASSSLDLAYNEQFF. Written as DNA, the CDR3 is TGTGCCAGCAGCAGTTTGGACTTAGCTTACAATGAGCAGTTCTTC.

The chain employs TRBV10-1 and TRBJ1-3; D is perhaps TRBD1 (5 bases). CDR3 length: 14 amino acids. The V end lost 4 bases, the J end lost 0 bases, and 7 bases lay between the germline ends. Germline loops: CDR1 WNHNN, CDR2 SYGVQD (reference sequence). CDR3 sequence: CASSGQSSGNTIYF. In nucleotides, the CDR3 is TGCGCCAGCAGTGGACAGAGCTCTGGAAACACCATATATTTT.

The chain recombines TRBV7-6 with TRBJ2-5, with D possibly TRBD2 on 6 matching bases. This CDR3 is 16 amino acids long. Germline V gene data show CDR1 as SGHVS and CDR2 as FNYEAQ. Trimming stripped 5 bases from V and 3 bases from J, with 19 bases between. The CDR3 DNA reads TGTGCCAGCAGCCCCCTTCTGGGGGGAGCCAAAGAGACCCAGTACTTC. Amino acids: CASSPLLGGAKETQYF.

This rearrangement joins TRBV11-2 to TRBJ2-7; D is perhaps TRBD2 (6 bases). Trimming took 5 bases from V and 3 from J, leaving 14 bases between them. CDR1 is SGHAT and CDR2 is FQNNGV in the germline V gene. This CDR3 is built from 14 residues. The CDR3 nucleotides are TGTGCCAGCAGCGGGCGCGGGGCCTACTACGAGCAGTACTTC. This sequence encodes CASSGRGAYYEQYF.

This clone has just one count. The genes are TRBV30 and TRBJ1-4; D is unclear. The CDR3 sequence is 11 residues long. Germline CDR1 is GTSNPN and CDR2 is SVGIG (reference sequence). Between the trimmed V and J ends, which lost 0 bases and 7 bases, there was a span of 3 bases. The CDR3 DNA reads TGTGCCTGGAGTGTACTTGAAAAACTGTTTTTT. The encoded protein is CAWSVLEKLFF.

The gene calls are TRBV15 and TRBJ2-6; 7 bases align to TRBD1. Germline trimming cut 0 bases from V and 2 bases from J; bases unmatched to any gene: 7. Germline V lookup: CDR1 LNHNV, CDR2 YYDKDF (reference sequence). The CDR3 has 18 amino acids. The CDR3 is CATSRDLRQGAGANVLTF. DNA of the CDR3: TGTGCCACCAGCAGAGATTTGAGACAGGGAGCTGGGGCCAACGTCCTGACTTTC.

The chain couples TRBV2 to TRBJ1-6; D is possibly TRBD1 (6 bases). Per germline, CDR1 SNHLY and CDR2 FYNNEI. CDR3 length equals 16 residues. Between the trimmed V and J ends, which lost 4 bases and 3 bases, there was a span of 13 bases. CDR3 in amino acids: CASSGGQGSYNSPLHF. The CDR3 bases are TGTGCCAGCAGTGGGGGCCAGGGGAGCTATAATTCACCCCTCCACTTT.

V usage is TRBV5-4 and J usage is TRBJ2-1; TRBD1 agrees at 7 bases. CDR1 SGHNT and CDR2 YYREEE come from the germline V gene (reference sequence). This CDR3 contains 13 residues. Trimming cost V 3 bases and J 5 bases; bases outside gene matches: 2. The CDR3 spells CASSWDSNNEQFF. Here the CDR3 DNA reads TGTGCCAGCAGCTGGGACAGTAACAATGAGCAGTTCTTC.

V usage is TRBV4-3 and J usage is TRBJ2-3; TRBD2 matches at 11 bases. J was trimmed by 6 bases and V by 2 bases; bases with no gene match: 10. This CDR3 comprises 17 residues. Germline V gives CDR1 LGHNA, CDR2 YSLEER. CDR3 DNA: TGCGCCAGCAGCCAAAAGTTTAGCGGGGGGGCTTTCGATACGCAGTATTTT. Its translation is CASSQKFSGGAFDTQYF.

CDR3 nucleotides: TGTGCCAGCGGGACACCGACCCTCTATGGCTACACCTTC. This encodes CASGTPTLYGYTF. V is TRBV6-1 and J is TRBJ1-2; D is perhaps TRBD1 (6 bases). The CDR3 is 13 residues long. V lost 8 bases and J 4 bases, leaving 14 bases between the germline ends. From germline, CDR1 is MNHNS and CDR2 SASEGT.

This rearrangement joins TRBV4-1 to TRBJ1-5; D uncertain. The germline V gene encodes CDR1 MGHRA and CDR2 YSYEKL. The V gene lost 3 bases and the J gene lost 7 bases, with 13 bases spanning the gap. This CDR3 has 14 amino acids. The chain's CDR3 is CASSQEDPRQPQHF. CDR3 DNA: TGCGCCAGCAGCCAGGAGGATCCTCGGCAGCCCCAGCATTTT.

CDR3 bases: TGTGCCAGTAGTAAGACAGACAACTATGGCTACACCTTC. Translation: CASSKTDNYGYTF. The rearrangement links TRBV19 to TRBJ1-2; the D gene is possibly TRBD1 (5 bases). The CDR3 runs to 13 residues. Germline V gene lookup returns CDR1 LNHDA and CDR2 SQIVND (reference sequence). The V end lost 4 bases, the J end lost 2 bases, and 8 bases lay between the germline ends.

In its sample, this clone was seen once. This chain joins TRBV28 and TRBJ2-1, with D possibly being TRBD2 (6 bases). V lost 5 bases, J lost 2 bases, and 13 bases lay in between. The V gene's germline CDR1 is MDHEN and CDR2 SYDVKM. The CDR3 is made up of 15 amino acids. The CDR3 loop is CASSRSRGAYNEQFF. The DNA for the CDR3 is TGTGCCAGCAGTCGATCCCGCGGGGCCTACAATGAGCAGTTCTTC.

This chain links TRBV7-2 with TRBJ2-3, with 9 positions matching TRBD2. This CDR3 is 16 amino acids long. V lost 3 bases, J lost 5 bases, and 9 bases stayed unmatched. Germline values: CDR1 SGHTA, CDR2 FQGNSA. The CDR3, as DNA: TGTGCCAGCAGCTTCGGGGGCGGGGGGGCCGGAGATACGCAGTATTTT. Protein product: CASSFGGGGAGDTQYF.

The chain uses TRBV10-1 and TRBJ2-3, with TRBD2 identical over 8 bases. The J segment lost 5 bases and the V segment lost 7 bases, leaving 11 bases of the junction unmatched. This CDR3 has 15 residues. In germline, CDR1 is WNHNN, CDR2 SYGVQD (reference sequence). This CDR3 reads CASNKQLAGGDTQYF. In DNA, the CDR3 is TGCGCCAGCAACAAACAGCTGGCGGGAGGAGATACGCAGTATTTT.

This rearrangement joins TRBV5-1 to TRBJ2-5; D unclear. The CDR3 runs to 13 residues. CDR1 is SGHRS and CDR2 is YFSETQ in the germline V gene. With 5 bases removed from V and 2 bases from J, the gap between germline ends came to 10 bases. CDR3 coding DNA: TGCGCCAGCAGATTTTCCAGTCAAGAGACCCAGTACTTC. Translating gives CASRFSSQETQYF.

The rearrangement joins TRBV5-4 to TRBJ2-5; a weak D match, TRBD2 (5 bases). V lost 0 bases and J lost 1, with 7 bases in between. Germline values: CDR1 SGHNT, CDR2 YYREEE (reference sequence). The CDR3 length is 14 residues. The DNA for the CDR3 is TGTGCCAGCAGCTTGGCCGGGGTCCAAGAGACCCAGTACTTC. Amino acids: CASSLAGVQETQYF.

The chain recombines TRBV29-1 with TRBJ1-1, with 10 bases identical to TRBD1. The V gene's germline CDR1 is SQVTM and CDR2 ANQGSEA. V trimming: 5 bases; J trimming: 4 bases; junction bases outside the gene matches: 19. The CDR3 covers 18 residues. CDR3 sequence: CSVYGGTGEGTGSTEAFF. CDR3 DNA sequence: TGCAGCGTTTACGGCGGGACAGGGGAAGGAACGGGGAGCACTGAAGCTTTCTTT. The full variable domain, its missing parts supplied by reference TRBV29-1 and TRBJ1-1, is SAVISQKPSRDICQRGTSLTIQCQVDSQVTMMFWYRQQPGQSLTLIATANQGSEATYESGFVIDKFPISRPNLTFSTLTVSNMSPEDSSIYLCSVYGGTGEGTGSTEAFFGQGTRLTVV.

The rearrangement joins TRBV5-6 to TRBJ1-6, with D possibly TRBD1 on 5 matching bases. This CDR3 has 15 residues. Germline-derived CDR1 and CDR2 are SGHDT and YYEEEE. V was pared by 2 bases and J by 10 bases, with 16 bases between. The CDR3: CASSFFSDTRSPLHF. For the CDR3, the DNA is TGTGCCAGCAGCTTTTTCTCGGACACTCGATCACCCCTCCACTTT. Looking up the rest from reference TRBV5-6 and TRBJ1-6 gives the full variable domain: DAGVTQSPTHLIKTRGQQVTLRCSPKSGHDTVSWYQQALGQGPQFIFQYYEEEERQRGNFPDRFSGHQFPNYSSELNVNALLLGDSALYLCASSFFSDTRSPLHFGNGTRLTVT.